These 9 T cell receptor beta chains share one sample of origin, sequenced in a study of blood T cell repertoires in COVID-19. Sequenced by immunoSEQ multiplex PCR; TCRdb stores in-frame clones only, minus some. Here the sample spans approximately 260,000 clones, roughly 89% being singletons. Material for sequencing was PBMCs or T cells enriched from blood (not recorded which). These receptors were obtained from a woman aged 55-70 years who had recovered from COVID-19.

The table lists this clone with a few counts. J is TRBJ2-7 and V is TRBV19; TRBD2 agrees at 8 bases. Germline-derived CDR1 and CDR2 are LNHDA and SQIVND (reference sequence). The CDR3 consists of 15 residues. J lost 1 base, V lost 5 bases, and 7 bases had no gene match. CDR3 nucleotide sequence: TGTGCCAGTAGTCCGGGACTAGGGGTTTCCTACGAGCAGTACTTC. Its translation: CASSPGLGVSYEQYF.

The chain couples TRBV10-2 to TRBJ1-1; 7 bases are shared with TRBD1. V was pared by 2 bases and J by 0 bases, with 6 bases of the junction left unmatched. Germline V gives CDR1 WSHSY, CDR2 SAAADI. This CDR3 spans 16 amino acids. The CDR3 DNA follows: TGCGCCAGCAGTGAGACCTCAGGGGGTGTGAACACTGAAGCTTTCTTT. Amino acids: CASSETSGGVNTEAFF.

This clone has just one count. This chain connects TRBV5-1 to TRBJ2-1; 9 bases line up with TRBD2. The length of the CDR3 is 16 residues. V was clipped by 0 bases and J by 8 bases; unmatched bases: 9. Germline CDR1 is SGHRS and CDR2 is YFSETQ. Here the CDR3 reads CASSLGLRGGLDEQFF. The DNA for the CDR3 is TGCGCCAGCAGCTTGGGACTGCGGGGGGGCCTCGATGAGCAGTTCTTC. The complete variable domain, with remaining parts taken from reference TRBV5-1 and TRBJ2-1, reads KAGVTQTPRYLIKTRGQQVTLSCSPISGHRSVSWYQQTPGQGLQFLFEYFSETQRNKGNFPGRFSGRQFSNSRSEMNVSTLELGDSALYLCASSLGLRGGLDEQFFGPGTRLTVL.

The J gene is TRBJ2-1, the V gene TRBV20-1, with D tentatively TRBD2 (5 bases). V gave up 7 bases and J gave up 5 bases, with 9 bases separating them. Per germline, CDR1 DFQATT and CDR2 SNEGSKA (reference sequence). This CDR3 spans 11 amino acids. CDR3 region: CSGEIDNEQFF. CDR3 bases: TGCAGTGGGGAGATAGACAATGAGCAGTTCTTC.

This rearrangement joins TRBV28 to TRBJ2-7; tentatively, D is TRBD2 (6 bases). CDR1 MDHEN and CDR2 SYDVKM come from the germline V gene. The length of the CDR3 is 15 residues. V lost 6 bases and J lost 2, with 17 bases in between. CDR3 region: CASSPPGGMAYEQYF. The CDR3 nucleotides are TGTGCCAGCAGCCCTCCCGGCGGGATGGCCTACGAGCAGTACTTC.

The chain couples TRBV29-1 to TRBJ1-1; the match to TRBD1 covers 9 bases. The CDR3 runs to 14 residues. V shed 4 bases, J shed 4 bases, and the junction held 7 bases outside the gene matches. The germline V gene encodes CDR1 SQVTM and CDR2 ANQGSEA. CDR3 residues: CSVATGGGITEAFF. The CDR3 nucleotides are TGCAGCGTTGCAACAGGGGGCGGTATCACTGAAGCTTTCTTT.

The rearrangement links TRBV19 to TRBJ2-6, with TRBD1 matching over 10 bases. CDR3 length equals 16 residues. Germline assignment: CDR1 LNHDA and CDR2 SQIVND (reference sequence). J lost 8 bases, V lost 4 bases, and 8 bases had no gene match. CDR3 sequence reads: CASSKRLGQGSNVLTF. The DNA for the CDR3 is TGTGCCAGTAGTAAAAGGCTGGGACAGGGGTCCAACGTCCTGACTTTC. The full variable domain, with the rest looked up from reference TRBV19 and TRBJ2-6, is DGGITQSPKYLFRKEGQNVTLSCEQNLNHDAMYWYRQDPGQGLRLIYYSQIVNDFQKGDIAEGYSVSREKKESFPLTVTSAQKNPTAFYLCASSKRLGQGSNVLTFGAGSRLTVL.

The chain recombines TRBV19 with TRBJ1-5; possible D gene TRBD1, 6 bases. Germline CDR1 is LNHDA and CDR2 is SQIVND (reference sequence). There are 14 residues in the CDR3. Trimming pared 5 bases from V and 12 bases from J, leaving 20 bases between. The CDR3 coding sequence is TGTGCCAGTAGTCCCAGCCGGGACACCCGTGGCCAGCATTTT. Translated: CASSPSRDTRGQHF.

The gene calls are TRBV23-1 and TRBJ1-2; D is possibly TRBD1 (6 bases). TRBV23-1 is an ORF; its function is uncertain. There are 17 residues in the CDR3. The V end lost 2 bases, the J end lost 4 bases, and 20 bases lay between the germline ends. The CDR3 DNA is TGCGCCAGCAGTCAAAAAAGGTGTCAGGGGCTGGGCTATGGCTACACCTTC. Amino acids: CASSQKRCQGLGYGYTF.